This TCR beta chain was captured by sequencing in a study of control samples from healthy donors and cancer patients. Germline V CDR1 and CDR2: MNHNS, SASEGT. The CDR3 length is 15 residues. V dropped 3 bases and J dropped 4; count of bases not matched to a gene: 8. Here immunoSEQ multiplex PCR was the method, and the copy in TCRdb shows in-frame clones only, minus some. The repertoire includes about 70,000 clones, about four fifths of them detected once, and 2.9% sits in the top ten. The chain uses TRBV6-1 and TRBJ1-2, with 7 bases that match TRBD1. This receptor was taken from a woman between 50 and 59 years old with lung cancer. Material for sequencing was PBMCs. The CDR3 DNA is TGTGCCAGCAGTGATCCAGGGGGAAGGACCTATGGCTACACCTTC. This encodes CASSDPGGRTYGYTF.